This entry lists 16 T cell receptor beta chains sequenced from one sample in a study of spatial heterogeneity in lung cancer. As to time point: sample taken at primary tumor resection. MiXCR was run by TCRdb on the 5' RACE reads, yielding one entry per CDR3 protein. The repertoire has roughly 79,000 distinct CDR3 sequences, 7.5% to 9.5% of them found once; the top ten carry roughly 6.4%. The sample was PBMCs, taken at surgery. These receptors were taken from a male donor with early-stage non-small cell lung cancer.

This clonotype is categorized as medium-sized. V gene TRBV27 combines with J gene TRBJ2-7; the D gene is possibly TRBD2 (6 bases). The CDR3 spans 16 residues. V lost 5 bases, J lost 1 base, and 18 bases lay in between. Germline loops: CDR1 MNHEY, CDR2 SMNVEV (reference sequence). CDR3 amino acids: CASSPSGGDRSYEQYF. CDR3 nucleotides: TGTGCCAGCAGTCCGTCTGGCGGGGATAGGTCCTACGAGCAGTACTTC.

V gene TRBV7-9 combines with J gene TRBJ1-6, with D hard to call. The CDR3 extends over 14 amino acids. V was pared by 3 bases and J by 10 bases, with 13 bases between. Germline V gene data show CDR1 as SEHNR and CDR2 as FQNEAQ (reference sequence). The CDR3 region has the DNA TGTGCCAGCAGCTTCCCCGGGAACGACTCACCCCTCCACTTT. It is translated as CASSFPGNDSPLHF.

There are a few counts of this clonotype. The gene calls are TRBV28 and TRBJ2-7, with 9 bases that match TRBD1. CDR3 length: 15 amino acids. Germline assignment: CDR1 MDHEN and CDR2 SYDVKM. After removal of 4 bases from V and 6 bases from J, the junction contained 10 bases not matched to a gene. The CDR3: CASSSPGQGPVEQYF. In DNA, the CDR3 is TGTGCCAGCAGTTCCCCGGGACAGGGACCTGTCGAGCAGTACTTC.

This clonotype was picked up many times. V usage is TRBV11-1 and J usage is TRBJ2-7, with D possibly being TRBD1 (6 bases). V lost 5 bases to trimming and J lost 3 bases, with 14 bases between them. Looked up from germline, CDR1 is SGHAT and CDR2 is FQDESV (reference sequence). This CDR3 has 14 amino acids. The CDR3 here is CASSPRTAFYEQYF. The CDR3 DNA sequence: TGTGCCAGCAGCCCACGGACAGCGTTCTACGAGCAGTACTTC.

This clonotype turned up a few times. The V and J genes are TRBV7-9 and TRBJ2-7, with no clear D. This CDR3 has 14 amino acids. V shed 1 base and J shed 5 bases, with 12 bases lying between them. CDR1 SEHNR and CDR2 FQNEAQ come from the germline V gene (reference sequence). The CDR3 bases are TGTGCCAGCAGCTTAGGGCCGGTAGGGAACGAGCAGTACTTC. Its translation: CASSLGPVGNEQYF.

This clonotype was counted many times. The CDR3, as DNA: TGTGCCAGCAGCTTACGAGGCAGCCCCTTTCTCTACAATGAGCAGTTCTTC. The encoded protein is CASSLRGSPFLYNEQFF. The chain has TRBV7-2 and TRBJ2-1, with D hard to call. The CDR3 totals 17 residues. CDR1 is SGHTA and CDR2 is FQGNSA in the germline V gene. The V end lost 2 bases, the J end lost 3 bases, and 17 bases lay between the germline ends.

This clonotype was counted ten times or more. The genes are TRBV4-1 and TRBJ1-1, with D possibly TRBD1 on 5 matching bases. V was cut by 0 bases and J by 8 bases, with 10 bases left in between. Germline V gene lookup returns CDR1 MGHRA and CDR2 YSYEKL. There are 13 residues in the CDR3. The CDR3 here is CASSQEGAAEAFF. DNA for the CDR3: TGCGCCAGCAGCCAAGAAGGGGCAGCCGAAGCTTTCTTT.

This clonotype was seen a handful of times. V and J are TRBV4-1 and TRBJ1-3, with D tentatively TRBD1 (5 bases). The CDR3 spans 16 residues. Trimming took 4 bases from V and 0 from J, leaving 13 bases between them. Germline lookup yields CDR1 MGHRA and CDR2 YSYEKL. CDR3 in DNA: TGCGCCAGCAGCCGCCAACAGGCCTACTCTGGAAACACCATATATTTT. This encodes CASSRQQAYSGNTIYF.

This chain joins TRBV18 and TRBJ1-1; D not resolved. With 2 bases removed from V and 4 bases from J, the gap between germline ends came to 17 bases. Germline-derived CDR1 and CDR2 are KGHSH and LQKENI. CDR3 length: 16 residues. CDR3 sequence reads: CASSPSLDGEGTEAFF. The CDR3 bases are TGTGCCAGCTCACCATCTCTCGACGGGGAGGGCACTGAAGCTTTCTTT. Full variable domain (remainder filled in from reference TRBV18 and TRBJ1-1): NAGVMQNPRHLVRRRGQEARLRCSPMKGHSHVYWYRQLPEEGLKFMVYLQKENIIDESGMPKERFSAEFPKEGPSILRIQQVVRGDSAAYFCASSPSLDGEGTEAFFGQGTRLTVV.

To note about this clonotype: Here the CDR3 omits its conserved ending phenylalanine or tryptophan, so a read error is the likely source. No DNA is shown, since the ends of the CDR3 on it are uncertain; the CDR3 is the one TCRdb lists. The chain recombines TRBV21-1 with TRBJ2-7; TRBD1 is taken as the D call from the table, unchecked against the DNA. TRBV21-1 is annotated as a pseudogene. A total of 14 residues make up the CDR3, ends included. CDR3 in amino acids: CASSPRDRGYEQYS.

The J gene is TRBJ2-1, the V gene TRBV20-1; no clear D gene. This CDR3 is built from 13 residues. Trimming pared 1 base from V and 0 bases from J, leaving 4 bases between. In germline, CDR1 is DFQATT, CDR2 SNEGSKA (reference sequence). The CDR3 nucleotides are TGCAGTGCTAGAGTGTACTCCTACAATGAGCAGTTCTTC. Translated: CSARVYSYNEQFF.

CDR3 DNA: TGTGCCAGCAGCACAGGGACAGGAGACTACGAGCAGTACTTC. This sequence encodes CASSTGTGDYEQYF. This chain joins TRBV13 and TRBJ2-7; 8 nucleotides align to TRBD1. The CDR3 covers 14 residues. Germline lookup yields CDR1 PRHDT and CDR2 FYEKMQ (reference sequence). The V segment lost 5 bases and the J segment 3 bases; nucleotides outside the gene matches: 6.

This clonotype was detected many times. The chain couples TRBV5-1 to TRBJ2-7; no definite D call. The CDR3 spans 13 residues. V was pared by 3 bases and J by 2 bases, with 9 bases between. CDR1 is SGHRS, CDR2 YFSETQ, per germline. In DNA, the CDR3 is TGCGCCAGCAGCTCTGGGTTTCCCTACGAGCAGTACTTC. Translating it yields CASSSGFPYEQYF.

This clonotype has just a few counts. The genes are TRBV29-1 and TRBJ2-2, with 9 bases identical to TRBD1. The J segment lost 2 bases and the V segment lost 5 bases, leaving 3 bases of the junction unmatched. From germline, CDR1 is SQVTM and CDR2 ANQGSEA. The CDR3 runs to 14 residues. CDR3 residues: CSVRQGVNTGELFF. The CDR3 nucleotides read TGCAGCGTTCGACAGGGGGTTAACACCGGGGAGCTGTTTTTT.

In its sample, this clonotype was seen many times. The rearrangement joins TRBV20-1 to TRBJ2-7; 12 nucleotides match TRBD1. Germline lookup yields CDR1 DFQATT and CDR2 SNEGSKA (reference sequence). The length of the CDR3 is 14 residues. V gave up 3 bases and J gave up 6 bases; unmatched junction bases: 6. This CDR3 is CSASAGTGGLEQYF. The CDR3 DNA is TGCAGTGCTAGTGCCGGGACAGGGGGCCTCGAGCAGTACTTC.

The chain carries TRBV29-1 and TRBJ2-3; 10 bases agree with TRBD2. Germline values: CDR1 SQVTM, CDR2 ANQGSEA. The V segment lost 3 bases and the J segment 3 bases; nucleotides outside the gene matches: 6. This CDR3 has 15 amino acids. DNA of the CDR3: TGCAGCGTTGAGGCTAGCGGGAGCAAAACAGATACGCAGTATTTT. Its protein product is CSVEASGSKTDTQYF.